This TCR beta chain comes out of a study of technical replicates of blood from several donors. Germline CDR1 MNHEY, CDR2 SMNVEV (reference sequence). The ends were cut back, 6 bases at V and 6 bases at J, with 14 bases in the middle. The CDR3 is 13 amino acids. The data were produced by immunoSEQ multiplex PCR, yet TCRdb's version contains in-frame clones alone and is incomplete. Of under 100,000 clones listed, 95% to 97% are singletons. Sequenced input: T cells isolated from PBMCs. The receptor was isolated from a human donor in good health. V usage is TRBV27 and J usage is TRBJ1-1, with D possibly being TRBD1 (6 bases). The CDR3 DNA is TGTGCCAGCAGGATACAGGGTAGGCCTGAAGCTTTCTTT. Translating gives CASRIQGRPEAFF.